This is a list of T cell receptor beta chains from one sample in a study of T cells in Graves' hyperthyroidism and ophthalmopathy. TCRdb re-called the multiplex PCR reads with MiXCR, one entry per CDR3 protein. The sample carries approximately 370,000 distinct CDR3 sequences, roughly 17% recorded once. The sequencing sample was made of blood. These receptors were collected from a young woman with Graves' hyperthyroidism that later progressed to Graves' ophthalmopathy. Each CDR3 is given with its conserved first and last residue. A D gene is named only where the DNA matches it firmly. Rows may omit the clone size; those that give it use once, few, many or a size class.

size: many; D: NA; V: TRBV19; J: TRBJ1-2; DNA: TGTGCCAGTAGTATTGTGGCAGAAGCATCGCCTAACTATGGCTACACCTTC; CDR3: CASSIVAEASPNYGYTF
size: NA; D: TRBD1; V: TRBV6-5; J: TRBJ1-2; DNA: TGTGCCAGCAGTTCCGATTCGACAGGGACCGTCTATGGCTACACCTTC; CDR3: CASSSDSTGTVYGYTF
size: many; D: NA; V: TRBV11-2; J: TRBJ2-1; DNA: TGTGCCAGCAGCCTCAACCGGGACTTTTCTTTCTGGGAGCAGTTCTTC; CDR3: CASSLNRDFSFWEQFF
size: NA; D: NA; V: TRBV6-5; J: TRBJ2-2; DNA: TGTGCCAGCAGTTCCCCCCGGCAGGGGACCACCGGGGAGCTGTTTTTT; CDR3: CASSSPRQGTTGELFF
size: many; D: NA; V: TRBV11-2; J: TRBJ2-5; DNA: TGTGCCAGCAGCCAAAGACTAGGCCCCGCGACCCAGTACTTC; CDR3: CASSQRLGPATQYF
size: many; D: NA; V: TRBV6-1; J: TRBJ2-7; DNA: TGTGCCAGCAGTCATGGGGTTGGGGCGGGCAGCCGCGAGCAGTACTTC; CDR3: CASSHGVGAGSREQYF
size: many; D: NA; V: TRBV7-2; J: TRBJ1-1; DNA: TGTGCCAGCAGCCTAGCAGTCGGGAGGGGGAACACTGAAGCTTTCTTT; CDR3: CASSLAVGRGNTEAFF
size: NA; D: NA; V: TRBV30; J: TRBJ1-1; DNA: TGTGCCTGTCGTTCTGTCCCTGGGGCTGAAGCTTTCTTT; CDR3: CACRSVPGAEAFF
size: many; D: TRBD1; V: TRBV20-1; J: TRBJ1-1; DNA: TGCAGTGCTAGAAAGGACAGGGGTATAATGAACACTGAAGCTTTCTTT; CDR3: CSARKDRGIMNTEAFF
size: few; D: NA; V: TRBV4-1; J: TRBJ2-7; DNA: TGCGCCAGCAGCCTCGGAACAGGAGCTACCTACGAGCAGTACTTC; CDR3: CASSLGTGATYEQYF
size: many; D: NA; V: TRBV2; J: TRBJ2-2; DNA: TGTGCCAGCAGTACCCCGGGACTGACAACCGGGGAGCTGTTTTTT; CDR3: CASSTPGLTTGELFF
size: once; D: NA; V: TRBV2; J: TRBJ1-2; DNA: TGTGCCAGCAGTGACCACAAGGACTACTATGGCTACACCTTC; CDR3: CASSDHKDYYGYTF
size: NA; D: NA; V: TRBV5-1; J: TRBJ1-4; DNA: TGCGCCAGCCGCCCAAGTGGGGGAAATGAAAAACTGTTTTTT; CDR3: CASRPSGGNEKLFF
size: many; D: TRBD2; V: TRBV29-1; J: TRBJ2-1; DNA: TGCAGCGTTGAAGAATCCGGGAGGGCCAGGGGCAATGAGCAGTTCTTC; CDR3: CSVEESGRARGNEQFF
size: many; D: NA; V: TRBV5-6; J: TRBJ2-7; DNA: TGTGCCAGCCGGGCGGGACGGTTGGGCGAGCAGTACTTC; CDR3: CASRAGRLGEQYF
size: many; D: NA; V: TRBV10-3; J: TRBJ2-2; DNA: TGTGCCATCCAGGGCGGGGCCTTGAGCACCGGGGAGCTGTTTTTT; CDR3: CAIQGGALSTGELFF
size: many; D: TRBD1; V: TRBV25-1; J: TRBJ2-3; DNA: TGTGCCAGCAGTGCGGGACAGGACACAGATACGCAGTATTTT; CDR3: CASSAGQDTDTQYF
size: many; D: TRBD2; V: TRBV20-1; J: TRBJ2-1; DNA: TGCAGTGCTAGTACATGGGGACTAGCGGGGGGAGTACGGAATGAGCAGTTCTTC; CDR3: CSASTWGLAGGVRNEQFF
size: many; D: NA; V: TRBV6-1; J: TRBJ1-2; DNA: TGTGCCAGCAGCTTAACACTGGGGGTAGATGGCTACACCTTC; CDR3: CASSLTLGVDGYTF
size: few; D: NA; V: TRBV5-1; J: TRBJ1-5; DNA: TGCGCCAGCAGCTTGGGGGGGGCTAGGCAGCCCCAGCATTTT; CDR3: CASSLGGARQPQHF